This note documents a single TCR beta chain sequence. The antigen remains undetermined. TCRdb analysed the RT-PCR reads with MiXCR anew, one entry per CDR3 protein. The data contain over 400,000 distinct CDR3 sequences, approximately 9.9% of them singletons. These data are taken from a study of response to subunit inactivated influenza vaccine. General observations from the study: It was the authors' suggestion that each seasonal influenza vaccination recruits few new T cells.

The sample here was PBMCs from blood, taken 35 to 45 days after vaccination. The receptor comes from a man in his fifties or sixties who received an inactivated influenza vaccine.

The CDR3 coding sequence is TGCAGTGCGAGACTAGCGGGGGGCCTAGGTGAGCAGTTCTTC. This codes for CSARLAGGLGEQFF. The rearrangement uses TRBV20-1 and TRBJ2-1, with 13 bases aligning to TRBD2. Germline V CDR1 and CDR2: DFQATT, SNEGSKA (reference sequence). This CDR3 region has 14 residues. The junction had 8 bases not matched to a gene; V was cut back by 6 bases and J by 9 bases.